Sequencing of this T cell receptor (beta chain) was carried out in a study of blood T cell repertoires in COVID-19. Study as a whole: COVID-19 samples from acute and convalescent phases originated in the United States, Italy and Spain. The cDNA or gDNA used as material had been derived from T cells, B-cell-depleted T cells, or PBMCs.

TCRdb's table, derived via immunoSEQ multiplex PCR, lists solely in-frame clones and lacks some. The sample consists of about 42,000 clones, roughly nine tenths of them appearing once. Germline V gives CDR1 SEHNR, CDR2 FQNEAQ (reference sequence). The V end was cut by 5 bases, the J end by 5 bases, with 10 bases between. This CDR3 spans 12 amino acids. This TCR was sampled from a man aged 30 to 45 with active or convalescent COVID-19. Sequences were obtained from peripheral blood. The V and J genes are TRBV7-9 and TRBJ2-7, with a tentative D call TRBD2 (6 bases). This CDR3 reads CASSAGRHEQYV. The DNA of the CDR3 is TGTGCCAGCAGCGCGGGACGTCACGAGCAGTACGTC.